Each of the 20 T cell receptor beta chains below was sequenced from the same sample in a study of T cell repertoires in cytomegalovirus infection. For these receptors, no antigen is known. In TCRdb, the reads were re-called with MiXCR into one record per CDR3 protein. Of around 770,000 distinct CDR3 sequences detected, almost 30% appear once; the ten largest clones hold about an eighth. The specimen comprised cultured CD8+ T cells from PBMCs, sampled from culture after CMV antigen stimulation. These TCRs come from a human donor in good health (CMV status not recorded). Some clones in this sample may be carry-over from other donors' samples.

This clonotype was observed at least ten times. The chain carries TRBV7-6 and TRBJ2-7; D remains unclear. CDR1 SGHVS and CDR2 FNYEAQ come from the germline V gene. V lost 1 base to trimming and J lost 3 bases, with 7 bases between them. The CDR3 extends over 13 amino acids. For the CDR3, the DNA is TGTGCCAGCAGCTTAGGCCTGATCTACGAGCAGTACTTC. Translated, it gives CASSLGLIYEQYF. The full variable domain, with the rest looked up from reference TRBV7-6 and TRBJ2-7, is GAGVSQSPRYKVTKRGQDVALRCDPISGHVSLYWYRQALGQGPEFLTYFNYEAQQDKSGLPNDRFSAERPEGSISTLTIQRTEQRDSAMYRCASSLGLIYEQYFGPGTRLTVT.

This clonotype was seen many times. The chain has TRBV7-6 and TRBJ2-1; 7 nucleotides line up with TRBD1. This CDR3 region has 15 residues. V shed 5 bases, J shed 0 bases, and the junction held 4 bases outside the gene matches. Germline V lookup: CDR1 SGHVS, CDR2 FNYEAQ. The CDR3 region has the DNA TGTGCCAGCAGCCAAGGGGACAGCTCCTACAATGAGCAGTTCTTC. It codes for CASSQGDSSYNEQFF.

The rearrangement joins TRBV12-3 or TRBV12-4 to TRBJ2-1; D is unresolved. The V gene lost 3 bases and the J gene lost 3 bases, with 9 bases spanning the gap. The CDR3 extends over 14 amino acids. The CDR3 DNA sequence: TGTGCCAGCAGTTTGGAAACGGACTACAATGAGCAGTTCTTC. It codes for CASSLETDYNEQFF.

The chain recombines TRBV5-6 with TRBJ2-1; no definite D call. CDR3 size: 13 residues. From germline, CDR1 is SGHDT and CDR2 YYEEEE. V was cut by 2 bases and J by 10 bases, with 13 bases left in between. The CDR3 protein is CASSFLVGGEQFF. In DNA, the CDR3 is TGTGCCAGCAGCTTTCTCGTCGGTGGGGAGCAGTTCTTC.

This clonotype was counted at least ten times. The CDR3, as DNA: TGTGCCAGCAGCTTGAGGACAGGCGAGCAGTACGTC. It translates to CASSLRTGEQYV. J is TRBJ2-7 and V is TRBV7-8; the match to TRBD1 covers 7 bases. The length of the CDR3 is 12 residues. J gave up 6 bases and V 3 bases, and 2 bases lay outside the gene matches. Germline CDR1 SGHVS, CDR2 FQNEAQ.

This chain joins TRBV10-3 and TRBJ1-2; D is ambiguous. Germline lookup yields CDR1 ENHRY and CDR2 SYGVKD. This CDR3 has 11 residues. Trimming cost V 4 bases and J 7 bases, with 7 bases left between them. In nucleotides, the CDR3 is TGTGCCATCAGTGTTTCCGGTGGCTACACCTTC. This sequence encodes CAISVSGGYTF.

This sequence joins TRBV7-2 and TRBJ1-4; 7 bases fit TRBD1. The CDR3 contains 16 residues. CDR1 SGHTA and CDR2 FQGNSA come from the germline V gene. V lost 7 bases, J lost 2 bases, and 10 bases stayed unmatched. For the CDR3, the DNA is TGTGCCAGCACCCTCAACAGGGGTGTGACTAATGAAAAACTGTTTTTT. It encodes CASTLNRGVTNEKLFF.

The V and J genes are TRBV7-9 and TRBJ1-1, with TRBD1 matching 8 bases. V dropped 5 bases and J dropped 1; count of bases not matched to a gene: 12. The CDR3 extends over 17 amino acids. Germline V gene sequence: CDR1 SEHNR, CDR2 FQNEAQ (reference sequence). The CDR3 region is CASSTIPRDRRNTEAFF. As DNA, the CDR3 is TGTGCCAGCAGCACCATCCCCCGGGACAGGAGGAACACTGAAGCTTTCTTT.

J is TRBJ1-3 and V is TRBV9; D remains unclear. Germline V gene sequence: CDR1 SGDLS, CDR2 YYNGEE. This CDR3 spans 15 amino acids. V lost 0 bases and J lost 4, with 11 bases in between. In DNA, the CDR3 is TGTGCCAGCAGCGTAGCGGAGGGAGGAGGAAACACCATATATTTT. It encodes CASSVAEGGGNTIYF.

This clonotype was seen a few times. The chain carries TRBV6-6 and TRBJ1-1, with D maybe TRBD1 (5 bases). Trimming pared 5 bases from V and 4 bases from J, leaving 17 bases between. Per germline, CDR1 MNHNY and CDR2 SVGAGI (reference sequence). This CDR3 has 15 residues. CDR3 protein: CASSGAGREATEAFF. In DNA, the CDR3 is TGTGCCAGCAGTGGGGCGGGGAGGGAGGCCACTGAAGCTTTCTTT.

The chain carries TRBV14 and TRBJ2-2; TRBD2 matches at 7 bases. The CDR3 loop spans 14 amino acids. The ends lost 4 bases at V and 5 bases at J; junction bases unmatched: 4. Germline V gene sequence: CDR1 SGHDN, CDR2 FVKESK. The CDR3 DNA sequence: TGTGCCAGCAGCCCATGGACTAGTACCGGGGAGCTGTTTTTT. Translating gives CASSPWTSTGELFF. The entire variable domain, with the rest obtained from reference TRBV14 and TRBJ2-2, is as follows: EAGVTQFPSHSVIEKGQTVTLRCDPISGHDNLYWYRRVMGKEIKFLLHFVKESKQDESGMPNNRFLAERTGGTYSTLKVQPAELEDSGVYFCASSPWTSTGELFFGEGSRLTVL.

This clonotype came up many times. The V call is TRBV7-8, the J call TRBJ1-5; TRBD1 matches at 7 bases. This CDR3 is built from 13 residues. With 5 bases clipped from V and 9 bases from J, the junction kept 7 bases outside the gene matches. Germline lookup yields CDR1 SGHVS and CDR2 FQNEAQ. For the CDR3, the DNA is TGTGCCAGCAGCGGGACAGACCTTCTGCCCCAGCATTTT. It encodes CASSGTDLLPQHF.

The chain has TRBV5-5 and TRBJ1-1; the D is unclear. This CDR3 has 13 amino acids. Germline CDR1 is SGHKS and CDR2 is YYEKEE (reference sequence). V lost 4 bases to trimming and J lost 0 bases, with 7 bases between them. CDR3 protein: CASSERLNTEAFF. CDR3 coding DNA: TGTGCCAGCAGCGAACGGCTGAACACTGAAGCTTTCTTT.

This chain joins TRBV7-9 and TRBJ2-7; 10 nucleotides align to TRBD1. The ends lost 1 base at V and 4 bases at J; junction bases unmatched: 4. This CDR3 is 15 amino acids long. Germline V lookup: CDR1 SEHNR, CDR2 FQNEAQ (reference sequence). The chain's CDR3 is CASSLVRDRGYEQYV. In DNA, the CDR3 is TGTGCCAGCAGCTTAGTACGGGACAGGGGTTACGAGCAGTACGTC.

The chain employs TRBV6-6 and TRBJ2-7; 8 bases are a match to TRBD2. The CDR3 runs to 13 residues. CDR1 and CDR2 (germline): MNHNY, SVGAGI (reference sequence). V was clipped by 5 bases and J by 0 bases; unmatched bases: 0. The CDR3 region is CASSGLASYEQYV. In nucleotides, the CDR3 is TGTGCCAGCAGTGGACTAGCCTCCTACGAGCAGTACGTC.

In its sample, this clonotype was seen a few times. An end of the junction does not agree with germline; a read error may underlie this. CDR3: CASSPQRPGDYGYTF. The DNA for the CDR3 is TGTGCTAGCAGCCCTCAACGCCCGGGGGACTATGGCTACACCTTC. The genes are TRBV7-6 and TRBJ1-2, with D maybe TRBD1 (5 bases). Germline V gene sequence: CDR1 SGHVS, CDR2 FNYEAQ. This CDR3 has 15 amino acids.

V and J are TRBV7-2 and TRBJ2-5, with 11 bases fitting TRBD2. The V gene end was trimmed by 1 base and the J gene end by 5 bases; junction bases not matched to a gene: 15. CDR1 is SGHTA and CDR2 is FQGNSA in the germline V gene. The CDR3 consists of 19 residues. The CDR3 loop is CASSLGGAYSGGAIETQYF. In DNA, the CDR3 is TGTGCCAGCAGCTTAGGAGGGGCCTATAGCGGGGGGGCCATTGAGACCCAGTACTTC. The full variable domain, rest sourced from reference TRBV7-2 and TRBJ2-5, is GAGVSQSPSNKVTEKGKDVELRCDPISGHTALYWYRQSLGQGLEFLIYFQGNSAPDKSGLPSDRFSAERTGGSVSTLTIQRTQQEDSAVYLCASSLGGAYSGGAIETQYFGPGTRLLVL.

This clonotype turned up a few times. The genes are TRBV19 and TRBJ1-5, with D unclear. Between the trimmed V and J ends, which lost 1 base and 3 bases, there was a span of 13 bases. The germline CDR1 and CDR2 sequences are LNHDA and SQIVND (reference sequence). The CDR3 extends over 16 amino acids. The DNA for the CDR3 is TGTGCCAGTAGTATAGCCGGGAGGGCACTCAATCAGCCCCAGCATTTT. Encoded protein: CASSIAGRALNQPQHF.

This clonotype occurred many times. The CDR3 reads CASRSGTGNTEAFF. The CDR3 DNA reads as TGTGCCAGCAGGTCCGGGACAGGGAACACTGAAGCTTTCTTT. The chain has TRBV7-2 and TRBJ1-1; 8 bases agree with TRBD1. Germline V gene data show CDR1 as SGHTA and CDR2 as FQGNSA. CDR3 size: 14 residues. V lost 6 bases, J lost 1 base, and 4 bases stayed unmatched.

This clonotype was observed many times. The rearrangement joins TRBV7-6 to TRBJ1-5; tentative D call: TRBD1 (5 bases). The germline gives CDR1 SGHVS, CDR2 FNYEAQ. With 0 bases removed from V and 3 bases from J, the gap between germline ends came to 12 bases. The CDR3 is 16 amino acids. CDR3 DNA: TGTGCCAGCAGCTTAGCCTGGGACGGATTCAATCAGCCCCAGCATTTT. Residues: CASSLAWDGFNQPQHF.